Below, 4 T cell receptor beta chains from the same sample are listed, as sequenced in a study of T cell changes during pregnancy in multiple sclerosis. Clones were read by immunoSEQ multiplex PCR, and TCRdb kept only the in-frame ones, dropping some. Here the sample spans around 52,000 clones, around nine tenths being singletons. Sequencing used peripheral blood from another person, used as feeder cells. The receptors here all came from a human donor whose cells served as feeder cells for cultures in a pregnancy study.

This chain joins TRBV2 and TRBJ2-3, with unresolved D. V was pared by 6 bases and J by 2 bases, with 6 bases between. Germline CDR1 reads SNHLY; CDR2 reads FYNNEI. This CDR3 spans 12 amino acids. Here the CDR3 DNA reads TGTGCCAGCAGGGGTAACACAGATACGCAGTATTTT. Amino acid sequence: CASRGNTDTQYF.

The V and J genes are TRBV30 and TRBJ1-5, with D unresolved. The CDR3 sequence is 13 residues long. V lost 1 base, J lost 5 bases, and 9 bases lay in between. Germline CDR1 reads GTSNPN; CDR2 reads SVGIG (reference sequence). The CDR3 sequence: CAWSGVGYQPQHF. In nucleotides, the CDR3 is TGTGCCTGGAGTGGGGTGGGGTATCAGCCCCAGCATTTT.

The rearrangement joins TRBV4-2 to TRBJ1-2, with 10 bases that match TRBD1. Looked up from germline, CDR1 is LGHNA and CDR2 is YNFKEQ. The CDR3 totals 15 residues. V dropped 5 bases and J dropped 2; count of bases not matched to a gene: 5. The CDR3 sequence: CASSSGQGENYGYTF. In DNA form, the CDR3 reads TGTGCCAGCAGCTCCGGACAGGGGGAAAACTATGGCTACACCTTC.

This chain links TRBV18 with TRBJ2-1; D is possibly TRBD2 (6 bases). V was pared by 6 bases and J by 10 bases, with 19 bases between. The germline V gene has CDR1 KGHSH and CDR2 LQKENI. The CDR3 runs 14 residues. The CDR3 reads CASSPRAREHEQFF. The CDR3 bases are TGTGCCAGCTCCCCCCGGGCCCGGGAGCACGAGCAGTTCTTC.